The T cell receptor beta chain under discussion was sequenced for a study of blood T cell repertoires in COVID-19 (dated by TCRdb to the early 2020s). As for the study more broadly: Samples from collaborators originated in the United States, Italy and Spain and spanned both the acute and convalescent phases of COVID-19. The prospective study material was composed of cDNA or gDNA derived from T cells, B-cell-depleted T cells, or PBMCs. The dataset comprised deeply sampled blood TCRbeta repertoires from subjects exposed to, actively infected with, or recovered from COVID-19. The repertoires were released in a freely available public database meant as a resource for research on the immune response to SARS-CoV-2. The samples were drawn from two sources: the first 160 participants of the ongoing ImmuneRACE study, and 950 to 1,500 subjects contributed by 6 global collaborators. A de-identified subject ID, COVID-19 status, age in years and sex were almost always included in the sample metadata. Where available, HLA class I and class II types were obtained from metadata supplied by the sample provider rather than from assay-based typing. General conclusions and limits of the study: Clinical and demographic metadata were provided uncurated, with the amount varying by source and participant.

Deletion took 6 bases off V and 2 bases off J, with a span of 4 bases between the germline ends. Counted from cysteine to phenylalanine, this CDR3 has 11 amino acids. The entry retains the CDR3 DNA only, 33 bases that are in frame from base 1. Looking up the germline V gene yields CDR1 MDHEN and CDR2 SYDVKM. Participants in the prospective study were aged roughly 18 to 100 years, lived in approximately 26 United States geographic areas, and enrolled through a virtual design. In the prospective study, cohorts were assigned on the basis of participant-reported clinical history obtained from a screening survey and a study questionnaire. For ImmuneRACE Cohort 3, a participant was defined as recovered based on two consecutive negative NP/OP PCR tests, clearance by a healthcare professional, or resolution of symptoms. In the prospective study, whole blood, serum and a nasopharyngeal or oropharyngeal swab were collected from each participant by mobile phlebotomists. Additional blood draws and questionnaires over an approximately 2-month period could optionally be provided by prospective study participants. Prospective study blood samples were shipped either frozen or at room temperature before DNA extraction.

TCRbeta CDR3 regions were amplified from genomic DNA using the immunoSEQ Assay, a bias-controlled multiplex PCR. The paper's data handling went like this. The number of nucleated cells in each sample was estimated by amplification of reference gene primers within the assay. Sequence reads were collapsed and filtered to measure the absolute abundance of every unique TCRbeta CDR3 rearrangement. For each sample, productive Simpson clonality was calculated as the square root of Simpson's diversity index across productive rearrangements. In TCRdb, the immuneACCESS table is reduced to in-frame sequences with V and J assigned. These tables do not hold every clone; where another copy was compared, an unresolved V gene accounts for under half, and the others remain unexplained. V, J and clone size are those of that table, while D and trimming were read from the DNA. Counted in this sample were about 170,000 clones; roughly 88% of them appeared once. The top ten clones comprise approximately 14% of the sample.

For this clone: Its antigen is still unknown. The input lacks base qualities; no much larger clone sits a single base away.

The material sequenced was PBMCs or T cells enriched from blood (not recorded which). The clonotype was recovered from a man aged 50 to 59 who had recovered from COVID-19. The rearrangement joined TRBV28 to TRBJ1-2; no D gene call is confident. The base sequence is TGTGCCAGCAGACTAAACTATGGCTACACCTTC. The translation is CASRLNYGYTF.